This T cell receptor beta chain was retrieved from a study of regulatory T cells in long-lasting Graves disease (dated by TCRdb to the early 2020s). Background on the whole study: Persistent Graves' disease was defined as persistently positive TSH receptor autoantibodies together with antithyroid drug treatment for over 5 years. This study used TCR sequencing and RNA sequencing of peripheral blood to compare persistent Graves' disease patients against newly diagnosed Graves' disease patients. The study was conducted in China and was registered as a clinical trial. A total of some 35 samples underwent TCR sequencing: around 13 from persistent and approximately 20 from newly diagnosed Graves' disease patients. Persistent Graves' disease patients in the clinical cohort had taken antithyroid drugs for about 10.3 years on average.

The time point label on this specimen signifies: persistent/refractory GD, antithyroid drugs over 5 years with positive TRAb. RNA was extracted from PBMCs in TRIzol for both TCR sequencing and RNA sequencing. The diagnosis of Graves' disease was made according to American Thyroid Association guidelines. Recruitment of patients was carried out at an endocrinology department in Xi'an, China. Each patient gave approximately 9.7 milliliters of peripheral blood, collected in an EDTA anticoagulant tube. PBMCs were isolated by Ficoll Paque Plus density gradient separation without further T cell sorting. An Agilent 2100 Bioanalyzer and agarose gel were used to check RNA quality, and a NanoDrop 2000 was used to measure RNA concentration. Libraries came from multiplex PCR. The reads were generated on an Illumina HiSeq 4000. TCR beta libraries were built with iRepertoire HTBI primers and Arm-PCR amplification of CDR3 regions. Before sequencing, the PCR products underwent gel purification. For the original study's pipeline: Gene usage analysis of CDR3 amino acid clonotypes relied on the roughly 60 TRBV and 15 or so TRBJ segments identified across samples. COPE and FqMerger were used to merge filtered high-quality paired reads into contigs. BLAST was used to align contigs to IMGT TRBV, TRBD and TRBJ reference genes, and CDR3 was defined according to IMGT. Any clonotype with a frequency above 0.1% was counted as a highly expanded clone. Repertoire diversity was measured by Shannon entropy, and V-J evenness by the Gini coefficient. A clonotype was considered public if more than one individual shared it. The public reads were run again by TCRdb, first through fastp at Q25 and then through MiXCR, and only productive beta chains were kept. Records with the same CDR3 protein are collapsed into one entry carrying the most frequent genes and DNA. The V and J calls were determined by TCRdb, not by the authors. The sample includes hundreds of thousands of distinct CDR3 sequences, with around 19% observed a single time. The top ten hold roughly 29% of the sample.

Study-wide findings and limitations: Persistent patients shared more public clonotypes among themselves (2,741) than newly diagnosed patients did (over 950). Sequencing and analysis were restricted to the TCR beta chain. Only peripheral blood was studied, because thyroid tissue, the primary lesion, was inaccessible. The authors acknowledged the small sample size as a limitation that may reduce accuracy. Compared with newly diagnosed patients, patients with persistent Graves' disease had lower TCR Shannon entropy and fewer highly expanded clones, which suggests clonal expansion. TRBV28, TRBJ1-2 and TRBJ2-5 were preferentially used in persistent disease, while TRBV20-1 and TRBJ2-1 were favored in newly diagnosed disease.

This clonotype was detected only a few times. The antigen it binds to is not known. Base qualities are not recorded, but no much larger clone differs from it by a single base. CDR1 LNHNV and CDR2 YYDKDF are derived from the germline V gene (reference sequence). The CDR3 measures 14 amino acids from cysteine to phenylalanine. The CDR3 DNA has 42 bases and is translated from base 1. Trimming removed 5 bases from V and 3 bases from J; the gene matches leave 3 bases unexplained. The sequence is built from TRBV15 and TRBJ1-5, with 8 bases matching TRBD1. The sequencing used peripheral blood mononuclear cells (PBMCs), collected when the disease was refractory, from a patient treated with antithyroid drugs. This receptor was identified in a female donor with Graves disease. The sequenced DNA: TGTGCCACCAGCCGGGACAGGACCAATCAGCCCCAGCATTTT. Translation gives CATSRDRTNQPQHF.